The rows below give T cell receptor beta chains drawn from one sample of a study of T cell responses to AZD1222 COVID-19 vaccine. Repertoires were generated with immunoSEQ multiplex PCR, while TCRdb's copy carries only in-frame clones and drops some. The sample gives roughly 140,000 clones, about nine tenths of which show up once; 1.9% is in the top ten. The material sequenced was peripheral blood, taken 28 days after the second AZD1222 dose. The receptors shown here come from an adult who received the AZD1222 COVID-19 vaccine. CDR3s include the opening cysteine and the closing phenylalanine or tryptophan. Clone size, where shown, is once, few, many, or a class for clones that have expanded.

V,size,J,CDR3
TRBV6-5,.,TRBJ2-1,CASTQTPLAPNEQFF
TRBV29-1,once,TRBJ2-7,CSVGQGSYEQYF
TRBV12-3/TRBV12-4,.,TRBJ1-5,CASSLATKQPQHF
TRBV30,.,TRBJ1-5,CAWSGGEGQPQHF
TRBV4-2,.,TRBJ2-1,CASSQERGTNNEQFF
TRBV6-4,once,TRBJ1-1,CASSDSPGGYTEAFF
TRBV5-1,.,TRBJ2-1,CASSLGQRDEQFF
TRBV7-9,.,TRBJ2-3,CASSLVSSATDTQYF
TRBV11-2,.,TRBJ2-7,CASSPGTGLSYEQYF
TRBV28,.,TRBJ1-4,CASSFGTGGLNEKLFF
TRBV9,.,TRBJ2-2,CASSVARERTGELFF
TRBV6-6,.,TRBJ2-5,CASSNSFRGGRETQYF
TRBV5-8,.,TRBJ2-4,CASSKQNIQYF
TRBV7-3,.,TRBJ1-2,CASILPLGAGYTF
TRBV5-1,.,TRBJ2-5,CASSRTGVGETQYF
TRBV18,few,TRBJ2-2,CASSPPTGTSANTGELFF
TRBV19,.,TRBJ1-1,CASSRDRVSTEAFF
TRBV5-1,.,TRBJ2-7,CASSPGLAATYEQYF
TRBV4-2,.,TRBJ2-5,CASSQGGSQETQYF
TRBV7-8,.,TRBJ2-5,CASTRGGRETQYF
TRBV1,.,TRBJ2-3,CTSTLGSGGPGADTQYF
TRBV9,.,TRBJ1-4,CASSVQGKATNEKLFF
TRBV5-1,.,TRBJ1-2,CASSLGVTNYGYTF
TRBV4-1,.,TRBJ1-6,CASSQDSRGSLHF
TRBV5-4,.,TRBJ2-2,CASSSRRRTTGELFF
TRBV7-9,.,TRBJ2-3,CASSLATDTQYF
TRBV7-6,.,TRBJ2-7,CASSLEASRTYYEQYF
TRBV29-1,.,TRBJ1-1,CSAGQGRVAEAFF
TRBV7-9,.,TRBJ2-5,CASSWGTEETQYF